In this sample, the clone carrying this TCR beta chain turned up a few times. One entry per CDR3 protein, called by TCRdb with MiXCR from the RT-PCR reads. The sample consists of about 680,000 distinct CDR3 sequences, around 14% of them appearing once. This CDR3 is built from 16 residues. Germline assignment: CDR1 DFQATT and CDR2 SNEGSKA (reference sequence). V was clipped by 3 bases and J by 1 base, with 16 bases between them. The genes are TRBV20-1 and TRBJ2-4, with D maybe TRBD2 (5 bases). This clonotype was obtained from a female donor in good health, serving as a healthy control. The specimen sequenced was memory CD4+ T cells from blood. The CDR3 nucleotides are TGCAGTGCTAGCGGTCTCGAGGAGGTTGCCAAAAACATTCAGTACTTC. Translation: CSASGLEEVAKNIQYF.